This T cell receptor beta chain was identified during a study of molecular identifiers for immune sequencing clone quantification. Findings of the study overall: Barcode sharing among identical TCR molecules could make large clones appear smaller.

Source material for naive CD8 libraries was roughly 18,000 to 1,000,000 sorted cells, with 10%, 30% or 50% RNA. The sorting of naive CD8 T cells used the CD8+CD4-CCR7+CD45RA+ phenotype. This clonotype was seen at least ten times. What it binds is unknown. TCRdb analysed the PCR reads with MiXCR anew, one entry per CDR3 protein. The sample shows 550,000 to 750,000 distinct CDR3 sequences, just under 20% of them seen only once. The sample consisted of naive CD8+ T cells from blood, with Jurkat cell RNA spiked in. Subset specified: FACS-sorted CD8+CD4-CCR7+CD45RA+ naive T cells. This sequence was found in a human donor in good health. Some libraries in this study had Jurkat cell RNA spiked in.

The CDR3: CASSLSPGELFF. Here the CDR3 DNA reads TGTGCCAGCAGCTTAAGCCCCGGGGAGCTGTTTTTT. The chain is built from TRBV2 and TRBJ2-2; no clear D gene. Looked up from germline, CDR1 is SNHLY and CDR2 is FYNNEI. The ends were cut back, 6 bases at V and 6 bases at J, with 8 bases in the middle. This CDR3 contains 12 residues.